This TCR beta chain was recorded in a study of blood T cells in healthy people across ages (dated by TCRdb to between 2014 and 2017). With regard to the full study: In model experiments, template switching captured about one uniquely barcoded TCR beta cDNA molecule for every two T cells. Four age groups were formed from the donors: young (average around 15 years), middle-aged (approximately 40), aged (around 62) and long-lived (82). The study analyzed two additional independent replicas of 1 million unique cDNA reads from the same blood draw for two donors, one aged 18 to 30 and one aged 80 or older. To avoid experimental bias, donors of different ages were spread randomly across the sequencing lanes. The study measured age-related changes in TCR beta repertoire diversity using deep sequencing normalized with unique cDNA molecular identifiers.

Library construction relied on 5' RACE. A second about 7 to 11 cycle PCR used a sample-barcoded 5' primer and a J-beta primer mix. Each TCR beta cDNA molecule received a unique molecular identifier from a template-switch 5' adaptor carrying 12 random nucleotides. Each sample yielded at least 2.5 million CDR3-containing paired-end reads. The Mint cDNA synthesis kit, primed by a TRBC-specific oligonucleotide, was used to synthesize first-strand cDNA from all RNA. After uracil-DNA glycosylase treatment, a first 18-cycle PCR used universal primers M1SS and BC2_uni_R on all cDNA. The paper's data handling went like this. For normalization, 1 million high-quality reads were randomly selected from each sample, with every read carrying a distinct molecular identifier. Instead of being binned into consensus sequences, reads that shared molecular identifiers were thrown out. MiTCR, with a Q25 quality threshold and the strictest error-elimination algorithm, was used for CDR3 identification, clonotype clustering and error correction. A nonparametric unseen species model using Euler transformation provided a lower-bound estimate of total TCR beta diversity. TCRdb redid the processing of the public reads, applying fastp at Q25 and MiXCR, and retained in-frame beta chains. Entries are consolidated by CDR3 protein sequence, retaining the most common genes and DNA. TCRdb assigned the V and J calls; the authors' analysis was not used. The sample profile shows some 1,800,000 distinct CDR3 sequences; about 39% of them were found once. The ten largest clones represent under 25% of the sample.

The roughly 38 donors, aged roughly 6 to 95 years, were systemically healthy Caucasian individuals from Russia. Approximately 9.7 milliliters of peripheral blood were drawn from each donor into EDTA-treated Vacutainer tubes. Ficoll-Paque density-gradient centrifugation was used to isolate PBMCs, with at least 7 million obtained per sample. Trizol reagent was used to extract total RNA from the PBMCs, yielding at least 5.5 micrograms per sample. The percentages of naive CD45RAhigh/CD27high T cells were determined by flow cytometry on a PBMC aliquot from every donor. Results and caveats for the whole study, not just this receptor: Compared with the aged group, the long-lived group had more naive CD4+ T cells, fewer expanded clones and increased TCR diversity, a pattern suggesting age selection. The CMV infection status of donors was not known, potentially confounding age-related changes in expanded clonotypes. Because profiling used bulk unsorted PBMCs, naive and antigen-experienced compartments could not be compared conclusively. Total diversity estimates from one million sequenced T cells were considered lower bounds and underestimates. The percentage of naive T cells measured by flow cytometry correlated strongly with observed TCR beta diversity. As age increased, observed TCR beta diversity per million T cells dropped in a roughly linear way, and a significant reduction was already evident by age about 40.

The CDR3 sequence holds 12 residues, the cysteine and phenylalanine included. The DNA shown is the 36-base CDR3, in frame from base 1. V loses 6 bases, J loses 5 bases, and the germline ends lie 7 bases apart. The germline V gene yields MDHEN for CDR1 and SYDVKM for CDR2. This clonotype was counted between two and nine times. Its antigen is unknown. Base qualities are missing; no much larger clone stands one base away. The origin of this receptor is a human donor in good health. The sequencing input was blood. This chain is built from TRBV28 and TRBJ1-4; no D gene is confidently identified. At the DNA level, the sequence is TGTGCCAGCAGAATAGGGAATGAAAAACTGTTTTTT. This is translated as CASRIGNEKLFF.